Sequencing of this TCR beta chain was carried out in a study of blood T cell repertoires in COVID-19. Trimming left V 5 bases short and J 5 bases short, with 9 bases between. The CDR3 has 12 residues. Germline CDR1 and CDR2: LNHDA and SQIVND (reference sequence). In the study's own analysis: Estimation of nucleated cell counts was performed using reference gene primer amplification. Clones were read by immunoSEQ multiplex PCR, and TCRdb kept only the in-frame ones, dropping some. From that table come the V and J calls and clone size; the DNA was used to work out D and trimming. The sample has approximately 50,000 clones, approximately 85% seen once; the top ten hold around 6%. In its sample, this clone was seen once.

The V call is TRBV19, the J call TRBJ2-5; D is perhaps TRBD1 (5 bases). Material: peripheral blood. This receptor was obtained from a man in his 60s with acute or convalescent COVID-19. The CDR3 is CASSEGAETQYF. The CDR3 region has the DNA TGTGCCAGTAGTGAAGGGGCGGAGACCCAGTACTTC.